This TCR beta chain was sequenced during a study of tumor and adjacent non-tumor tissue in lung cancer. Trimming at V came to 2 bases and at J to 6 bases, leaving 4 bases not matched to a gene. Looked up from germline, CDR1 is SGHTA and CDR2 is FQGTGA. The CDR3 has 14 amino acids. No cell sorting was done before RNA was extracted from the tissue. Chemotherapy-naive patients with new lung cancer underwent thoracic surgery in China, August–November 2014. TCRbeta libraries were built with three rounds of nested PCR, modified from ARM-PCR. TCRdb reprocessed the multiplex PCR reads via MiXCR and lists one record per CDR3 protein. The sample yields 100,000 to 120,000 distinct CDR3 sequences, 75% to 90% seen once. This clonotype was observed a few times.

The material sequenced was lung tumor tissue. This chain uses TRBV7-3 with TRBJ2-1; 7 positions agree with TRBD2. The origin of this receptor is a man between 65 and 85 years old with non-small cell lung cancer. CDR3 coding DNA: TGTGCCAGCAGCTTAGTTGGCGGGGGCAATGAGCAGTTCTTC. This gives the protein CASSLVGGGNEQFF.